The 10 T cell receptor beta chains listed next were all sequenced from one sample in a study of CD8+ T cells in alopecia areata. RNA extraction was followed by reverse transcription into cDNA, which acted as the sequencing template. Profiling relied on immunoSEQ multiplex PCR, and the TCRdb table lists in-frame clones only, not all of them. The counts give more than 90,000 clones, none of them seen only once; around a fifth is held by the top ten. Sequencing input: lesional skin. Source of these receptors: a C3H/HeJ mouse with alopecia areata. The mouse line has the MHC haplotype H2-k.

A note on this clone: The listed genes are named as in mouse. The read is 4 residues too short to cover the CDR3 end, so that end is filled in from the germline J gene. The chain employs TRBV1 and TRBJ2-5; weak D call: TRBD2 (8 bases). V lost 0 bases and J 2 bases, leaving 12 bases between the germline ends. The CDR3 is 16 residues long. CDR1 is NSQYPW, CDR2 LRSPGD, per germline (reference sequence). CDR3 DNA, as far as it was read: TGCACCTGCAGTGCAGATCAGGGGGGGCCCCAAGAC. It yields the protein CTCSADQGGPQD. The complete CDR3 sequence is CTCSADQGGPQDTQYF.

This clone turned up a few times. Genes and germline come from the mouse. Coverage ceases 4 residues before the CDR3 finishes, and the germline J gene fills in the end. J is TRBJ2-1 and V is TRBV17, with 13 nucleotides matching TRBD2. This CDR3 region has 17 residues. After removal of 2 bases from V and 4 bases from J, the junction contained 5 bases not matched to a gene. The V gene's germline CDR1 is MNHDT and CDR2 YYDKIL. The CDR3 reads CASSRWTGGARYAEQFF. The part of the CDR3 DNA that was read is TGTGCTAGCAGTAGATGGACTGGGGGGGCGCGATATGCT. The full variable domain, in which reference TRBV17 and TRBJ2-1 provide the parts outside the CDR3, is DTTVKQNPRYKLARVGKPVNLICSQTMNHDTMYWYQKKPNQAPKLLLFYYDKILNREADTFEKFQSSRPNNSFCSLYIGSAGLEYSAMYLCASSRWTGGARYAEQFFGPGTRLTVL.

With regard to this clone: Gene names denote mouse genes. Sequencing ends 4 residues short of the CDR3 end; the germline J gene provides the rest. The rearrangement joins TRBV19 to TRBJ2-7; maybe TRBD1 (6 bases). This CDR3 spans 12 amino acids. V gave up 6 bases and J gave up 1 base, with 8 bases separating them. Per germline, CDR1 FNHDT and CDR2 SITEND (reference sequence). The CDR3 sequence is CASTGESYEQYF. Partial CDR3 DNA: TGTGCCAGCACAGGGGAGTCCTAT.

This clone was seen a few times. The gene names here belong to mouse. The CDR3 end is not reached by the read, which stops 4 residues before it; the germline J gene fills it in. The gene calls are TRBV13-3 and TRBJ2-7; TRBD2 might be the D (6 bases). V was shortened by 0 bases and J by 0 bases, with 10 bases between the two germline ends. This CDR3 spans 15 amino acids. The V gene's germline CDR1 is NNHDY and CDR2 SYVADS. The CDR3 bases that were read are TGTGCCAGCAGTGATGCTCTGGGGCCCTCCTAT. Translated: CASSDALGPSY. The full CDR3 sequence reads CASSDALGPSYEQYF.

In regard to this clone: Genes and germline come from the mouse. Read sequence stops 4 residues before the CDR3 end, and the germline J gene provides the missing end. V is TRBV13-2 and J is TRBJ2-7; 9 bases are a match to TRBD2. Germline CDR1 reads NNHNN; CDR2 reads SYGAGS (reference sequence). This CDR3 region has 15 residues. The CDR3 is CASGAPTGGPYEQYF. The CDR3 bases that were read are TGTGCCAGCGGTGCCCCGACTGGGGGCCCTTAT.

This clone was picked up a small number of times. Gene names refer to mouse genes. From the germline J gene comes the end of the CDR3, since the read stops 4 residues before it. The chain has TRBV1 and TRBJ2-7; 10 bases are shared with TRBD1. The J segment lost 0 bases and the V segment lost 1 base, leaving 6 bases of the junction unmatched. The germline V gene encodes CDR1 NSQYPW and CDR2 LRSPGD (reference sequence). The CDR3 covers 17 residues. Here the CDR3 reads CTCSAAGQGPSSYEQYF. Incomplete CDR3 DNA: TGCACCTGCAGTGCAGCGGGACAGGGGCCCAGCTCCTAT.

This clone was seen many times. The genes and germline here are from mouse. Sequencing ends 4 residues short of the CDR3 end; the germline J gene provides the rest. V and J are TRBV13-3 and TRBJ2-4; D ambiguous. Germline V gene lookup returns CDR1 NNHDY and CDR2 SYVADS. The CDR3 is made up of 14 amino acids. Trimming left V 2 bases short and J 0 bases short, with 7 bases between. The CDR3 spells CASSDEGSQNTLYF. CDR3 DNA (partial): TGTGCCAGCAGTGACGAAGGTAGTCAAAAC.

This clone occurred a few times. Mouse gene names apply. The sequenced fragment ends 4 residues before the CDR3 boundary, so the rest is inferred from the germline J gene. The genes are TRBV1 and TRBJ2-2; D uncertain. The CDR3 has 14 residues. The V gene lost 5 bases and the J gene lost 3 bases, with 10 bases spanning the gap. The germline V gene has CDR1 NSQYPW and CDR2 LRSPGD (reference sequence). The CDR3 protein is CTCSIQSDTGQLYF. CDR3 DNA (partial): TGCACCTGCAGTATACAGTCAGACACCGGG.

Notes on this clone: Germline and genes here are mouse. The read falls 4 residues short of the CDR3 end, and the missing part is taken from the germline J gene. The chain couples TRBV1 to TRBJ2-1; TRBD2 aligns across 7 bases. CDR1 is NSQYPW and CDR2 is LRSPGD in the germline V gene (reference sequence). V lost 1 base to trimming and J lost 6 bases; unmatched junction nucleotides: 3. This CDR3 is 14 amino acids long. Incomplete CDR3 DNA: TGCACCTGCAGTGCAGCGACTGGGTCTGCT. Its translation: CTCSAATGSA. The full CDR3 protein is CTCSAATGSAEQFF.

In its sample, this clone was seen a few times. Germline and genes: mouse. Read coverage stops 4 residues before the CDR3 terminus; the germline J gene supplies the remainder. The chain couples TRBV13-3 to TRBJ1-1, with 7 bases that match TRBD1. CDR3 size: 11 residues. The germline CDR1 and CDR2 sequences are NNHDY and SYVADS. CDR3 DNA (partial): TGTGCCAGCGGGACAGCCCCA. Translating gives CASGTAP. The whole CDR3 sequence reads CASGTAPEVFF.